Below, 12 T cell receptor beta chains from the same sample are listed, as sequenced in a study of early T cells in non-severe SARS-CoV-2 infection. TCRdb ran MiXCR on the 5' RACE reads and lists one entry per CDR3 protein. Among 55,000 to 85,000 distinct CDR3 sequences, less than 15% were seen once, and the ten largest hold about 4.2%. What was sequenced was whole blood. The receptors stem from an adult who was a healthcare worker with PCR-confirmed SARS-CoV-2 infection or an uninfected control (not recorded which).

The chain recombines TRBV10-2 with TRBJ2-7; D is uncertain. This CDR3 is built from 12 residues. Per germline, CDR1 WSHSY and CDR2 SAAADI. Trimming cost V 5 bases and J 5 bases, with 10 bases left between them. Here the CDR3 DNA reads TGCGCCAGCAGTCTCACAGCTCACGAGCAGTACTTC. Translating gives CASSLTAHEQYF.

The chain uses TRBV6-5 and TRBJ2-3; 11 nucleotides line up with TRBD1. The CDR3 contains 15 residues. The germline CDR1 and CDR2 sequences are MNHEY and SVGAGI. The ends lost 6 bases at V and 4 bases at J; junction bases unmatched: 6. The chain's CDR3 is CASSIPGQGADTQYF. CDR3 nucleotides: TGTGCCAGCAGCATACCGGGACAGGGGGCAGATACGCAGTATTTT.

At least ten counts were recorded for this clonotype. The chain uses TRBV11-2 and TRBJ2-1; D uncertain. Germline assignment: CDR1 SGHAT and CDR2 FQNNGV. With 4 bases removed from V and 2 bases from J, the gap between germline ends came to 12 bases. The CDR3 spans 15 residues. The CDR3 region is CASSSPRLPYNEQFF. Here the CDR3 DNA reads TGTGCCAGCAGCTCCCCCCGGTTGCCCTACAATGAGCAGTTCTTC.

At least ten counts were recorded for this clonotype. Here the CDR3 reads CASEGTAGEREAFF. CDR3 nucleotide sequence: TGTGCCAGCGAGGGGACAGCAGGGGAAAGGGAAGCTTTCTTT. This chain links TRBV2 with TRBJ1-1; 7 bases are shared with TRBD1. V was clipped by 8 bases and J by 8 bases; unmatched bases: 14. This CDR3 is 14 amino acids long. Looked up from germline, CDR1 is SNHLY and CDR2 is FYNNEI.

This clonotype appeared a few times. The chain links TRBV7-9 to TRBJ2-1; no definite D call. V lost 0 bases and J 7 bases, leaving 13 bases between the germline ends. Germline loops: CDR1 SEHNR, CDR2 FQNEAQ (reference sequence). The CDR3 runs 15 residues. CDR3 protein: CASSLASSLRNEQFF. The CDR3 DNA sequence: TGTGCCAGCAGCTTAGCGTCATCCCTTAGAAATGAGCAGTTCTTC.

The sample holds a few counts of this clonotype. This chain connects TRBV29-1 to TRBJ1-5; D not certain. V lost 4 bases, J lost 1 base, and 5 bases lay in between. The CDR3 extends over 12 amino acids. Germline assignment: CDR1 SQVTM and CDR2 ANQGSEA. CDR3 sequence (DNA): TGCAGCGTTGGTGACAGCAATCAGCCCCAGCATTTT. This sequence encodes CSVGDSNQPQHF.

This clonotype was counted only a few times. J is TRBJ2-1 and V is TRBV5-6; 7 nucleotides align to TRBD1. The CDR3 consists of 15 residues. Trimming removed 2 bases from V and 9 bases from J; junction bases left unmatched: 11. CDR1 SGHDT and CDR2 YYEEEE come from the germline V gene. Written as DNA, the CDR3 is TGTGCCAGCAGCTTAAGTTCATACAGGGGAAGTGAGCAGTTCTTC. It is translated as CASSLSSYRGSEQFF.

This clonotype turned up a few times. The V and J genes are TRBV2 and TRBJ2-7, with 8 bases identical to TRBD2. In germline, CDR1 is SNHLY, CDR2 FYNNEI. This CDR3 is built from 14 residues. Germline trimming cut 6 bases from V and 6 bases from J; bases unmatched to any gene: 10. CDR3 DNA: TGTGCCAGCAGCACCGGGACTAGAATTGGCGAGCAGTACTTC. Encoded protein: CASSTGTRIGEQYF.

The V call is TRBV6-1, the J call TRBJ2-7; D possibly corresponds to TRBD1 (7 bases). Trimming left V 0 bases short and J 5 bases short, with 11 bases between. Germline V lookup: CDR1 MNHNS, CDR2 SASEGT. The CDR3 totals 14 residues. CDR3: CASSEAWRGHEQYF. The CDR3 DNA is TGTGCCAGCAGTGAAGCGTGGAGGGGGCACGAGCAGTACTTC.

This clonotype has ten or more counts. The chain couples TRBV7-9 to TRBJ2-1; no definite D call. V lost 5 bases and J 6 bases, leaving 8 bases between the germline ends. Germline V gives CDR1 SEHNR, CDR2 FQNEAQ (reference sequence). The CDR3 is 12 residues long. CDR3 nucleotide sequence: TGTGCCAGCAGCCAGGACCCCAATGAGCAGTTCTTC. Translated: CASSQDPNEQFF.

The CDR3 region has the DNA TGCAGCGTTGAAAGGGGAGCGGGTTTCAATGAGCAGTTCTTC. Translating it yields CSVERGAGFNEQFF. This chain connects TRBV29-1 to TRBJ2-1, with D possibly TRBD2 on 6 matching bases. The CDR3 covers 14 residues. V dropped 2 bases and J dropped 6 bases, with 14 bases sitting between them. Per the germline V gene, CDR1 is SQVTM and CDR2 is ANQGSEA.

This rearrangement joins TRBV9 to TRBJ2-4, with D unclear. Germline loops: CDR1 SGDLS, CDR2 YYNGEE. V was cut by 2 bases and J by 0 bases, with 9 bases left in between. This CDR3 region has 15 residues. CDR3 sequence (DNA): TGTGCCAGCAGCGTCTACGGCGGAGCCAAAAACATTCAGTACTTC. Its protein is CASSVYGGAKNIQYF.